This T cell receptor (beta chain) was profiled in a study of T cells in Graves' hyperthyroidism and ophthalmopathy. Researchers amplified the TCR beta CDR3 regions from RNA transcripts. TCR CDR3 regions were first amplified by RT-PCR with HTBI primers. TCRdb used MiXCR to reprocess the multiplex PCR reads, holding one entry per CDR3 protein. The table lists around 530,000 distinct CDR3 sequences, 17% of them singletons. The length of the CDR3 is 14 residues. Germline loops: CDR1 SNHLY, CDR2 FYNNEI. V dropped 8 bases and J dropped 4; count of bases not matched to a gene: 10. This clonotype was seen repeatedly, ten times or more.

The origin of this receptor is a woman younger than 30 with Graves' ophthalmopathy. The sequenced sample was blood. This rearrangement joins TRBV2 to TRBJ2-7; 8 bases are shared with TRBD1. This CDR3 reads CASGSQGAGYEQYF. Here the CDR3 DNA reads TGTGCCAGCGGATCCCAGGGGGCTGGATACGAGCAGTACTTC.